The TCR beta chain described here comes from a study of beta chain features in type 1 diabetes. Study-wide context: Across the samples, roughly 98 million sorted cells were examined in total.

Comments on this clone: What it recognizes is unknown.

The isolated RNA, all of it, was reverse transcribed, so expressed TCRB transcripts were what got sequenced. Clones were read by immunoSEQ multiplex PCR, and TCRdb kept only the in-frame ones, dropping some. The repertoire has about 160,000 clones, 7.5% to 10% of them found once; the top ten carry about 2.1%. A heparinised blood draw that averaged roughly 120 mL was obtained once from each donor. V lost 3 bases to trimming and J lost 0 bases, with 9 bases between them. This CDR3 spans 16 amino acids. Germline CDR1 and CDR2: LNHDA and SQIVND (reference sequence). Study-level findings and limits: Because the template was cDNA, high-expressing cells might be over-represented.

The chain has TRBV19 and TRBJ2-6, with D perhaps matching TRBD2 (6 bases). The specimen was central memory CD4+ T cells from blood. The sequence derives from a woman aged 18-29 years in good health. CDR3 residues: CASSIWRGSGANVLTF. The DNA of the CDR3 is TGTGCCAGTAGTATCTGGAGGGGCTCTGGGGCCAACGTCCTGACTTTC. The full variable domain, completed using reference TRBV19 and TRBJ2-6, is DGGITQSPKYLFRKEGQNVTLSCEQNLNHDAMYWYRQDPGQGLRLIYYSQIVNDFQKGDIAEGYSVSREKKESFPLTVTSAQKNPTAFYLCASSIWRGSGANVLTFGAGSRLTVL.